Below are 17 T cell receptor beta chains sequenced from a single sample in a study of blood T cell repertoires in COVID-19. Produced via immunoSEQ multiplex PCR; TCRdb's table is partial and in-frame only. Here the sample spans 260,000 or so clones, 88% being singletons. The sequenced sample consisted of peripheral blood. The receptors here all came from a human donor in a cohort sampled during active COVID-19.

This sequence joins TRBV13 and TRBJ2-7; D ambiguous. The CDR3 runs 14 residues. V was trimmed by 5 bases and J by 5 bases, leaving 16 bases between them. Germline lookup yields CDR1 PRHDT and CDR2 FYEKMQ (reference sequence). The CDR3 coding sequence is TGTGCCAGCAGCCCTGCGGAGTCTCTTCACGAGCAGTACTTC. This sequence encodes CASSPAESLHEQYF.

The rearrangement links TRBV6-2 or TRBV6-3 to TRBJ1-5; tentative D call: TRBD1 (5 bases). The CDR3 runs to 17 residues. The V gene's germline CDR1 is MNHEY and CDR2 SVGEGT. Trimming pared 6 bases from V and 2 bases from J, leaving 20 bases between. DNA of the CDR3: TGTGCCAGCAGCTCCCACAGGATGGGGTTTGGCAATCAGCCCCAGCATTTT. Protein: CASSSHRMGFGNQPQHF.

V usage is TRBV11-2 and J usage is TRBJ2-1; D ambiguous. CDR1 and CDR2 from the germline V gene are SGHAT and FQNNGV. CDR3 size: 15 residues. The V end was cut by 8 bases, the J end by 3 bases, with 17 bases between. The CDR3 protein is CASSPYGLDYNEQFF. DNA for the CDR3: TGTGCCAGCTCTCCATATGGGCTGGACTACAATGAGCAGTTCTTC.

This clone has just a few counts. Other DNA sequences in the sample encode the same CDR3. The chain links TRBV4-2 to TRBJ2-3; 12 bases are a match to TRBD2. The CDR3 contains 16 residues. In germline, CDR1 is LGHNA, CDR2 YNFKEQ. With V trimmed by 2 bases and J by 1 base, 1 base remained unmatched. CDR3 protein: CASSQRLAGGTDTQYF. The CDR3, as DNA: TGTGCCAGCAGCCAACGACTAGCGGGGGGCACAGATACGCAGTATTTT.

The rearrangement uses TRBV9 and TRBJ2-7, with D perhaps matching TRBD2 (5 bases). There are 14 residues in the CDR3. Looked up from germline, CDR1 is SGDLS and CDR2 is YYNGEE. Trimming left V 0 bases short and J 6 bases short, with 13 bases between. In DNA, the CDR3 is TGTGCCAGCAGCGTAGCCTACGAGGGTTTCGAGCAGTACTTC. It is translated as CASSVAYEGFEQYF.

The V and J genes are TRBV6-5 and TRBJ1-1; D gene uncertain. Germline V CDR1 and CDR2: MNHEY, SVGAGI. V lost 2 bases and J 4 bases, leaving 8 bases between the germline ends. The CDR3 loop spans 13 amino acids. As DNA, the CDR3 is TGTGCCAGCAGTTACCGGGGAGTCACTGAAGCTTTCTTT. Translation gives CASSYRGVTEAFF.

The chain is built from TRBV30 and TRBJ1-3; D not certain. The CDR3 runs 12 residues. V was shortened by 3 bases and J by 0 bases, with 3 bases between the two germline ends. Per germline, CDR1 GTSNPN and CDR2 SVGIG (reference sequence). The CDR3 sequence: CAWRSSGNTIYF. Written as DNA, the CDR3 is TGTGCCTGGAGGAGCTCTGGAAACACCATATATTTT.

The chain couples TRBV10-3 to TRBJ2-1, with 9 positions matching TRBD2. From germline, CDR1 is ENHRY and CDR2 SYGVKD. This CDR3 region has 14 residues. Trimming cost V 6 bases and J 9 bases; bases outside gene matches: 9. As DNA, the CDR3 is TGTGCCATCAGGACGAGCGGGGGGAGTCTTGAGCAGTTCTTC. Translated, it gives CAIRTSGGSLEQFF.

The chain links TRBV7-8 to TRBJ2-1; possibly TRBD1 for D (5 bases). This CDR3 region has 17 residues. With 0 bases removed from V and 8 bases from J, the gap between germline ends came to 20 bases. Germline lookup yields CDR1 SGHVS and CDR2 FQNEAQ. The CDR3, as DNA: TGTGCCAGCAGCTTAGCGCAGTCGGCAGGGAAAAACCATGAGCAGTTCTTC. Its protein is CASSLAQSAGKNHEQFF.

For the CDR3, the DNA is TGTGCCAGCAGTTTGGATACAGGAGTAGGAAACACCTTC. Translating gives CASSLDTGVGNTF. V gene TRBV12-3 or TRBV12-4 combines with J gene TRBJ1-2; possible D gene TRBD1, 5 bases. The CDR3 is made up of 13 amino acids. V was shortened by 3 bases and J by 12 bases, with 17 bases between the two germline ends.

This chain uses TRBV5-1 with TRBJ1-2; D perhaps matches TRBD1 (5 bases). The V gene lost 2 bases and the J gene lost 5 bases, with 10 bases spanning the gap. CDR1 SGHRS and CDR2 YFSETQ come from the germline V gene. This CDR3 spans 13 amino acids. As DNA, the CDR3 is TGCGCCAGCAGCTTCGAGACAGCGTATGGCTACACCTTC. Translation gives CASSFETAYGYTF.

The J gene is TRBJ2-7, the V gene TRBV6-5; 7 bases align to TRBD1. Germline V gene lookup returns CDR1 MNHEY and CDR2 SVGAGI. The CDR3 runs to 13 residues. Trimming cost V 5 bases and J 6 bases; bases outside gene matches: 7. The CDR3, as DNA: TGTGCCAGCAGTCGAGAACAGGGGAGCGAGCAGTACTTC. Its translation is CASSREQGSEQYF.

The chain's CDR3 is CASAQETYNEQFF. The DNA of the CDR3 is TGTGCCAGCGCACAGGAGACTTACAATGAGCAGTTCTTC. The J gene is TRBJ2-1, the V gene TRBV6-4; TRBD1 is a possible D gene (5 bases). The CDR3 has 13 residues. Germline assignment: CDR1 MRHNA and CDR2 SNTAGT. With 8 bases removed from V and 4 bases from J, the gap between germline ends came to 12 bases.

The genes are TRBV5-4 and TRBJ1-2, with TRBD1 matching over 8 bases. J lost 7 bases, V lost 6 bases, and 11 bases had no gene match. Looked up from germline, CDR1 is SGHNT and CDR2 is YYREEE (reference sequence). CDR3 length: 14 amino acids. The chain's CDR3 is CASTLNQGAGGYTF. CDR3 DNA: TGTGCCAGCACACTGAACCAGGGGGCAGGTGGCTACACCTTC.

The chain combines TRBV12-5 with TRBJ1-1, with D uncertain. The CDR3 totals 14 residues. Trimming pared 3 bases from V and 4 bases from J, leaving 12 bases between. CDR1 is LGHNT and CDR2 is FRNRAP in the germline V gene. Written as DNA, the CDR3 is TGTGCTAGTGGTTTACGAACCGGGTCCACTGAAGCTTTCTTT. Translated, it gives CASGLRTGSTEAFF.

This rearrangement joins TRBV27 to TRBJ2-7; 9 positions agree with TRBD2. Looked up from germline, CDR1 is MNHEY and CDR2 is SMNVEV (reference sequence). The CDR3 spans 14 residues. V lost 5 bases and J lost 3; bases outside the gene matches: 5. As DNA, the CDR3 is TGTGCCAGCAGTCGACTAGCGGATATCTACGAGCAGTACTTC. It encodes CASSRLADIYEQYF.

This clone showed up many times. The V and J genes are TRBV27 and TRBJ1-6; D uncertain. The V and J ends lost 0 bases and 5 bases respectively, with 14 bases between them. The CDR3 is 17 residues long. Per the germline V gene, CDR1 is MNHEY and CDR2 is SMNVEV (reference sequence). The DNA of the CDR3 is TGTGCCAGCAGTTTATCGCGGCCCCTCTACCATAATTCACCCCTCCACTTT. Translated: CASSLSRPLYHNSPLHF.